The clone carrying this T cell receptor (beta chain) was detected once. Its antigen is unidentified. The data were taken from a study of shared clonotypes between healthy human individuals. Study-wide results and caveats: The sharing of roughly 5% of naive CD4 clonotypes was seen across a handful of donors.

Libraries were prepared by immunoSEQ multiplex PCR; TCRdb keeps only in-frame clonotypes and omits some of them. The table records about 820,000 clones, 80% to 95% of them present only once. Per germline, CDR1 SGHAT and CDR2 FQNNGV. CDR3 length: 15 residues. V was clipped by 6 bases and J by 1 base; unmatched bases: 4. It was CD45RO-negative cells, positively selected for CCR7, that made up naive CD8 cells, with terminally differentiated effector memory CD45RA+ cells excluded. V usage is TRBV11-2 and J usage is TRBJ2-1; 9 nucleotides match TRBD2. This TCR was recovered from a young man in good health. Source material: naive CD8+ T cells sorted from blood. The CDR3, as DNA: TGTGCCAGCAGTCATAGCGGGAGTTCCTACAATGAGCAGTTCTTC. Translation: CASSHSGSSYNEQFF.